This T cell receptor beta chain stems from a study of blood T cell repertoires in COVID-19. Study as a whole: Collection of acute and convalescent COVID-19 samples took place in the United States, Italy and Spain.

In the authors' methods: Reference gene primer amplification yielded estimated nucleated cell counts. The data were produced by immunoSEQ multiplex PCR, yet TCRdb's version contains in-frame clones alone and is incomplete. That table furnishes V, J and clone size, whereas the DNA furnished D and trimming. The sample lists tens of thousands of clones; roughly 88% were seen once. The junction had 4 bases not matched to a gene; V was cut back by 6 bases and J by 6 bases. CDR3 length: 13 residues. Germline CDR1 and CDR2: MRHNA and SNTAGT. The chain is built from TRBV6-4 and TRBJ2-1, with 8 nucleotides matching TRBD2. What was sequenced was peripheral blood. This receptor was identified in a woman aged 65 to 85 with acute or convalescent COVID-19. The CDR3 sequence: CASSIGGANEQFF. Here the CDR3 DNA reads TGTGCCAGCAGCATCGGGGGGGCCAATGAGCAGTTCTTC.